Listed here are 25 T cell receptor beta chains from one sample, sequenced in a study of CD8+ T cells in alopecia areata. Sequencing templates came from extracted RNA that was reverse transcribed into cDNA. Produced via immunoSEQ multiplex PCR; TCRdb's table is partial and in-frame only. The sample has fewer than 250,000 clones, more than 45% seen once. This sample comprised CD4+ T cells sorted from blood, obtained at week 0. The source is a human donor with alopecia areata.

This clone was counted a single time. The rearrangement links TRBV5-1 to TRBJ2-6; the D gene is possibly TRBD1 (5 bases). From germline, CDR1 is SGHRS and CDR2 YFSETQ. V was pared by 6 bases and J by 0 bases, with 16 bases between. The CDR3 runs 17 residues. Written as DNA, the CDR3 is TGCGCCAGCAACGTGGGGCATTTCCTCTCTGGGGCCAACGTCCTGACTTTC. It specifies CASNVGHFLSGANVLTF.

The rearrangement joins TRBV2 to TRBJ1-5; D ambiguous. Germline CDR1 and CDR2: SNHLY and FYNNEI. Trimming took off 5 bases at V and 4 bases at J, with 9 bases between the two ends. There are 13 residues in the CDR3. As DNA, the CDR3 is TGTGCCAGCAGTCTGAGTTTGAATCAGCCCCAGCATTTT. Translating gives CASSLSLNQPQHF.

The chain carries TRBV7-6 and TRBJ2-5; D is ambiguous. Germline lookup yields CDR1 SGHVS and CDR2 FNYEAQ. This CDR3 region has 13 residues. The ends were cut back, 4 bases at V and 6 bases at J, with 12 bases in the middle. The CDR3 DNA sequence: TGTGCCAGCAGCTCCCCGAGAAGACAGACCCAGTACTTC. Amino acids: CASSSPRRQTQYF.

J is TRBJ1-2 and V is TRBV29-1; D is unclear. V lost 3 bases and J lost 7, with 12 bases in between. Germline CDR1 reads SQVTM; CDR2 reads ANQGSEA. The CDR3 contains 12 residues. CDR3 nucleotides: TGCAGCGTTGACGACGTCGTGGGTGGCTACACCTTC. This translates into CSVDDVVGGYTF.

The chain has TRBV4-1 and TRBJ1-1; D unresolved. Germline lookup yields CDR1 MGHRA and CDR2 YSYEKL. V gave up 1 base and J gave up 0 bases, with 15 bases separating them. There are 17 residues in the CDR3. Here the CDR3 DNA reads TGCGCCAGCAGCCAAGGGGTAATTCGAGTCATGAACACTGAAGCTTTCTTT. This sequence encodes CASSQGVIRVMNTEAFF.

This chain uses TRBV27 with TRBJ2-6, with TRBD1 matching 9 bases. The V segment lost 5 bases and the J segment 2 bases; nucleotides outside the gene matches: 4. The CDR3 consists of 16 residues. Germline CDR1 reads MNHEY; CDR2 reads SMNVEV (reference sequence). CDR3 sequence reads: CASSTTGGAGANVLTF. In nucleotides, the CDR3 is TGTGCCAGCAGTACGACAGGGGGTGCTGGGGCCAACGTCCTGACTTTC.

This sequence joins TRBV29-1 and TRBJ2-5, with a possible D match to TRBD1 (5 bases). The CDR3 is made up of 10 amino acids. In germline, CDR1 is SQVTM, CDR2 ANQGSEA. V gave up 6 bases and J gave up 8 bases, with 10 bases separating them. The CDR3 DNA follows: TGCAGCGTCCTAGGGGTAACCCAGTACTTC. It translates to CSVLGVTQYF.

The table lists this clone with a few counts. V is TRBV6-1 and J is TRBJ1-5; TRBD1 matches at 7 bases. V was clipped by 2 bases and J by 7 bases; unmatched bases: 5. In germline, CDR1 is MNHNS, CDR2 SASEGT. CDR3 length equals 14 residues. DNA for the CDR3: TGTGCCAGCAGTGAAAGGTCAGGGGGGCAGCCCCAGCATTTT. Its protein product is CASSERSGGQPQHF.

V is TRBV5-4 and J is TRBJ2-3; TRBD1 matches 9 bases. CDR3 length: 15 amino acids. The germline gives CDR1 SGHNT, CDR2 YYREEE (reference sequence). The J segment lost 4 bases and the V segment lost 3 bases, leaving 6 bases of the junction unmatched. The CDR3 bases are TGTGCCAGCAGCTCCAAACAGGGGGCCGCAGATACGCAGTATTTT. Its translation: CASSSKQGAADTQYF.

The V and J genes are TRBV5-6 and TRBJ2-7, with TRBD2 matching 10 bases. Germline V gene sequence: CDR1 SGHDT, CDR2 YYEEEE. J gave up 2 bases and V 4 bases, and 6 bases lay outside the gene matches. The CDR3 is made up of 15 amino acids. The CDR3 here is CASSLGLAVAYEQYF. CDR3 bases: TGTGCCAGCAGCCTCGGACTAGCGGTTGCCTACGAGCAGTACTTC.

As for this clone: The sample contains more than one DNA sequence encoding this CDR3. The chain is built from TRBV5-1 and TRBJ2-2, with D hard to call. This CDR3 contains 13 residues. Germline loops: CDR1 SGHRS, CDR2 YFSETQ. With 0 bases removed from V and 5 bases from J, the gap between germline ends came to 5 bases. The CDR3 protein is CASSLAYTGELFF. The CDR3 DNA sequence: TGCGCCAGCAGCTTGGCCTATACCGGGGAGCTGTTTTTT.

The J gene is TRBJ1-1, the V gene TRBV29-1; the D gene is possibly TRBD1 (6 bases). The CDR3 loop spans 13 amino acids. The germline V gene has CDR1 SQVTM and CDR2 ANQGSEA. V lost 3 bases, J lost 4 bases, and 12 bases lay in between. The CDR3 region is CSVELTGTTEAFF. As DNA, the CDR3 is TGCAGCGTTGAGTTAACAGGGACCACTGAAGCTTTCTTT. Variable domain in full (rest from reference TRBV29-1 and TRBJ1-1): SAVISQKPSRDICQRGTSLTIQCQVDSQVTMMFWYRQQPGQSLTLIATANQGSEATYESGFVIDKFPISRPNLTFSTLTVSNMSPEDSSIYLCSVELTGTTEAFFGQGTRLTVV.

The rearrangement uses TRBV9 and TRBJ1-2, with D uncertain. This CDR3 is built from 13 residues. Germline values: CDR1 SGDLS, CDR2 YYNGEE. The ends were cut back, 3 bases at V and 6 bases at J, with 12 bases in the middle. The CDR3 sequence: CASSAGLPHGYTF. The CDR3 DNA reads as TGTGCCAGCAGCGCCGGGCTCCCCCATGGCTACACCTTC.

V usage is TRBV5-1 and J usage is TRBJ2-2; no clear D gene. Trimming cost V 0 bases and J 3 bases, with 9 bases left between them. The CDR3 is 15 residues long. The germline V gene encodes CDR1 SGHRS and CDR2 YFSETQ. The DNA of the CDR3 is TGCGCCAGCAGCTTGGCCAATCCCTACACCGGGGAGCTGTTTTTT. It is translated as CASSLANPYTGELFF.

This clone was found a few times. The genes are TRBV6-5 and TRBJ2-7; 8 bases are shared with TRBD1. V gave up 6 bases and J gave up 7 bases; unmatched junction bases: 11. Per germline, CDR1 MNHEY and CDR2 SVGAGI. This CDR3 has 14 residues. The CDR3: CASSRPQGAREQYF. The DNA for the CDR3 is TGTGCCAGCAGCCGGCCGCAGGGGGCACGAGAGCAGTACTTC.

The rearrangement links TRBV7-9 to TRBJ2-4; D remains ambiguous. Germline CDR1 is SEHNR and CDR2 is FQNEAQ (reference sequence). The germline V and J ends were trimmed by 2 bases and 0 bases, with 14 bases remaining between them. The CDR3 loop spans 17 amino acids. CDR3 sequence (DNA): TGTGCCAGCAGCTTATGGGAAAAAAACACAGCCAAAAACATTCAGTACTTC. This encodes CASSLWEKNTAKNIQYF.

The CDR3: CAWSDTNASPLHF. As DNA, the CDR3 is TGTGCCTGGAGTGATACTAACGCTTCACCCCTCCACTTT. This rearrangement joins TRBV30 to TRBJ1-6; D gene unclear. The V and J ends lost 1 base and 9 bases respectively, with 10 bases between them. Germline CDR1 and CDR2: GTSNPN and SVGIG (reference sequence). The CDR3 covers 13 residues.

The CDR3 sequence is CASSSTRQGVNTEAFF. For the CDR3, the DNA is TGTGCCAGCAGCTCAACCCGACAGGGCGTGAACACTGAAGCTTTCTTT. The J gene is TRBJ1-1, the V gene TRBV7-9, with 7 bases matching TRBD1. Trimming at V came to 4 bases and at J to 0 bases, leaving 8 bases not matched to a gene. CDR1 is SEHNR, CDR2 FQNEAQ, per germline (reference sequence). The CDR3 is 16 amino acids. The variable domain in full, completed from reference TRBV7-9 and TRBJ1-1, reads DTGVSQNPRHKITKRGQNVTFRCDPISEHNRLYWYRQTLGQGPEFLTYFQNEAQLEKSRLLSDRFSAERPKGSFSTLEIQRTEQGDSAMYLCASSSTRQGVNTEAFFGQGTRLTVV.

CDR3 nucleotides: TGTGCCAGCAGCTTATCCGGGTCCGAGGAGACCCAGTACTTC. Its protein is CASSLSGSEETQYF. The chain combines TRBV7-3 with TRBJ2-5; unclear D gene. Between the trimmed V and J ends, which lost 2 bases and 5 bases, there was a span of 12 bases. In germline, CDR1 is SGHTA, CDR2 FQGTGA. The CDR3 is 14 amino acids.

This chain links TRBV29-1 with TRBJ2-2; a weak D match, TRBD1 (6 bases). Germline lookup yields CDR1 SQVTM and CDR2 ANQGSEA. The CDR3 has 13 amino acids. V gave up 6 bases and J gave up 4 bases, with 12 bases separating them. CDR3 amino acids: CSVRRGSTGELFF. The DNA of the CDR3 is TGCAGCGTCCGCAGGGGTTCCACCGGGGAGCTGTTTTTT.

The genes are TRBV29-1 and TRBJ2-7; TRBD2 matches at 8 bases. CDR1 SQVTM and CDR2 ANQGSEA come from the germline V gene. V shed 4 bases, J shed 1 base, and the junction held 6 bases outside the gene matches. The CDR3 is made up of 14 amino acids. In nucleotides, the CDR3 is TGCAGCGTTGGGACTAGCCATAGATCCTACGAGCAGTACTTC. Protein: CSVGTSHRSYEQYF.

This clone showed up many times. The genes are TRBV4-2 and TRBJ2-7; D perhaps matches TRBD2 (6 bases). CDR1 LGHNA and CDR2 YNFKEQ come from the germline V gene. CDR3 length equals 16 residues. Trimming removed 2 bases at V and 0 bases at J, with 14 bases between. CDR3 loop: CASSQTTSRSSYEQYF. DNA of the CDR3: TGTGCCAGCAGCCAAACTACTAGCAGGAGCTCCTACGAGCAGTACTTC.

The gene calls are TRBV29-1 and TRBJ1-1; D is possibly TRBD1 (6 bases). There are 13 residues in the CDR3. Germline V gives CDR1 SQVTM, CDR2 ANQGSEA. V was shortened by 6 bases and J by 0 bases, with 11 bases between the two germline ends. CDR3 nucleotides: TGCAGCGTCGGACAGCAAATGAACACTGAAGCTTTCTTT. Encoded protein: CSVGQQMNTEAFF.

The chain combines TRBV9 with TRBJ2-6; TRBD1 might be the D (6 bases). CDR1 and CDR2 (germline): SGDLS, YYNGEE. CDR3 size: 17 residues. V was trimmed by 4 bases and J by 2 bases, leaving 16 bases between them. The CDR3 sequence: CASSLTGHRAGANVLTF. CDR3 nucleotide sequence: TGTGCCAGCAGCTTAACCGGCCACAGGGCTGGGGCCAACGTCCTGACTTTC.

This sequence joins TRBV4-2 and TRBJ2-7; D uncertain. Deletions cut 1 base from V and 7 bases from J, with 5 bases between. The CDR3 spans 11 residues. Per germline, CDR1 LGHNA and CDR2 YNFKEQ. CDR3 residues: CASSQAEEQYF. For the CDR3, the DNA is TGTGCCAGCAGCCAAGCGGAGGAGCAGTACTTC.